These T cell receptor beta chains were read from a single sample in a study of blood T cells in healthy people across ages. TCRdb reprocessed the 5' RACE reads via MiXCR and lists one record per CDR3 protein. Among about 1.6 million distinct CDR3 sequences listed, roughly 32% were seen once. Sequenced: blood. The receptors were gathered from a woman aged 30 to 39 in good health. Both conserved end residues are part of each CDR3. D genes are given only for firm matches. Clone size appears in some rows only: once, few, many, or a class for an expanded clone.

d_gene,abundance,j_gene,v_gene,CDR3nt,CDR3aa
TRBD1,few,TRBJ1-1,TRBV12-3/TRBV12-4,TGTGCCAGCCGGGGGACAGGGAGAGGGGCTTTCTTT,CASRGTGRGAFF
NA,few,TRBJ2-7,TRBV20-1,TGCAGTGCTAGAACTCTGGACACCTCCTACGAGCAGTACTTC,CSARTLDTSYEQYF
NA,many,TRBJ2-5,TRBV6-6,TGTGCCAGCAGTTACGGTGGTTCAGAGACCCAGTACTTC,CASSYGGSETQYF
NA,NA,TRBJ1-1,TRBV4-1,TGCGCCAGCAGCCAAGAACGTCGGGTTACTGAAGCTTTCTTT,CASSQERRVTEAFF
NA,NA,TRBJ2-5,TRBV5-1,TGCGCCAGCAGCTTGTCTAGCCCTGAGCAGTACTTC,CASSLSSPEQYF
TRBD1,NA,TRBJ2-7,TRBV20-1,TGCAGTGCTAGAAGTTCCGGGACAGTAGTATACGAGCAGTACTTC,CSARSSGTVVYEQYF
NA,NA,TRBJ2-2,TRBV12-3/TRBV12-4,TGTGCCAGCAGTCCAGCAGGGGCGGACACCGGGGAGCTGTTTTTT,CASSPAGADTGELFF
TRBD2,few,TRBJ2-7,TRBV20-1,TGCAGTGCTAGAGTGGGCCTAGCGGGAGCAAGGGGCTCCTACGAGCAGTACTTC,CSARVGLAGARGSYEQYF
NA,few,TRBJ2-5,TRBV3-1,TGTGCCAGCAGCCTAGGCAGGGCGGTGGAGACCCAGTACTTC,CASSLGRAVETQYF
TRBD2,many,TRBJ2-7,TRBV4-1,TGCGCCAGCAGCCAAGAACTAGCGGGGTTCTACGAGCAGTACTTC,CASSQELAGFYEQYF
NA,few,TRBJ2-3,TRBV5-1,TGCGCCAGCAGCTTGGAAGGCGGCCGAACTAGCACAGATACGCAGTATTTT,CASSLEGGRTSTDTQYF
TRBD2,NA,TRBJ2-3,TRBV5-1,TGCGCCAGCAGCGCTGGACTAGCGGTGGGCACAGATACGCAGTATTTT,CASSAGLAVGTDTQYF
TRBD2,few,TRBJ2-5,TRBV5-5,TGTGCCAGCAGACTCATACCGGGACTACAAGAGACCCAGTACTTC,CASRLIPGLQETQYF
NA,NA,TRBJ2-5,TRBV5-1,TGCGCCAGCAGCGCCCGGGGCCCCGCGGAGACCCAGTACTTC,CASSARGPAETQYF
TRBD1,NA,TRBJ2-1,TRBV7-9,TGTGCCAGCAGCTTATGGGACAGGCCATATGAGCGGTTCTTC,CASSLWDRPYERFF
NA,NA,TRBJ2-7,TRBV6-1,TGTGCCAGCATGGACGGAGCCTCCGAGCAGTACTTC,CASMDGASEQYF
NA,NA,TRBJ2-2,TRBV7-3,TGTGCCAGCAGTTCAAACTCCGGAGGCCGGGTGGACACCGGGGAGCTGTTTTTT,CASSSNSGGRVDTGELFF
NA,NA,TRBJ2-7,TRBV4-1,TGCGCCAGCAGCCAAGGGTGGAGGGCCTACGAGCAGTACTTC,CASSQGWRAYEQYF
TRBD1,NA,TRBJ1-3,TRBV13,TGTGCCAGCAGCTTAGGAGACAGGGAGGGATCGCCCATATATTTT,CASSLGDREGSPIYF
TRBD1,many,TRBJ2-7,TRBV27,TGTGCCAGCCGGAAGAATCCCGGGACAGGGGAAACCCACTACGAGCAGTACTTC,CASRKNPGTGETHYEQYF
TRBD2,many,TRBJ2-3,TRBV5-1,TGCGCCAGCAGCATCGGGACTAGCGGGAGCACAGATACGCAGTATTTT,CASSIGTSGSTDTQYF
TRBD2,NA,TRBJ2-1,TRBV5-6,TGTGCCAGCAGCTTGTCGGTAAGCGGGACGGCCTACAATGAGCAGTTCTTC,CASSLSVSGTAYNEQFF
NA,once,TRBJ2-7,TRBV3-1,TGTGCCAGCAGCCTCGGACTGGATAACTACGAGCAGTACTTC,CASSLGLDNYEQYF
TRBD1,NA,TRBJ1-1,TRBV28,TGTGCCAGCAGTTTATTCGACAGGGAGACTGAAGCTTTCTTT,CASSLFDRETEAFF
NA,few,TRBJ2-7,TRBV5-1,TGCGCCAGCAGCGGCTCGGCGGGACTCGAGCAGTACTTC,CASSGSAGLEQYF
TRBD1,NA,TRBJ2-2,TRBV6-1,TGTGCCAGCACCCGGGACAGGGCTTTTGGGGAGCTGTTTTTT,CASTRDRAFGELFF
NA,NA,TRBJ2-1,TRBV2,TGTGCCGGCAGCGCACAGGGGGGGACCTACAATGAGCAGTTCTTC,CAGSAQGGTYNEQFF
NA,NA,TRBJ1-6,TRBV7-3,TGTGCCAGCAGCCTCCATCAGGACAGATATTCACCCCTCCACTTT,CASSLHQDRYSPLHF
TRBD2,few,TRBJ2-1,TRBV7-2,TGTGCCAGCAGCTTTAGTTCGGCTAGCGGGAGAGGGGAGCAGTTCTTT,CASSFSSASGRGEQFF
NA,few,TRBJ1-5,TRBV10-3,TGTGCCGCCTCAGTTGCAGGTTCTGGTCAGCCCCAGCATTTT,CAASVAGSGQPQHF
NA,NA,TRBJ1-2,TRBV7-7,TGTGCCAGCAGCGTTCCCGGGACGGGACTTGGCTACACCTTC,CASSVPGTGLGYTF
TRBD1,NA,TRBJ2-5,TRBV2,TGTGCCAGCAGCGGGACAGTTGAGACCCAGTACTTC,CASSGTVETQYF
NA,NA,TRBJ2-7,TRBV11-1,TGTGCCAGCAGTCGTAGGGGGTCTCCTCTAGAGAAGCAGTACTTC,CASSRRGSPLEKQYF
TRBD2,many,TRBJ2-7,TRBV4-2,TGTGCCAGCAGCCAAGTCGTTAGCGGGGGCTCACGATACGAGCAGTACTTC,CASSQVVSGGSRYEQYF
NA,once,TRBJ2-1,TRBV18,TGTGCCAGCTCACCCATCCGGGACGGCGTCGATGAGCAGTTCTTC,CASSPIRDGVDEQFF
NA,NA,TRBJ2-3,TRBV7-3,TGTGCCAGCAGCTCGCCAAGAGACACAGATACGCAGTATTTT,CASSSPRDTDTQYF
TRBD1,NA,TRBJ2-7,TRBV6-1,TGTGCCAGCAGTCAACCCTGGACAGGGGAATCCTACGAGCAGTACTTC,CASSQPWTGESYEQYF
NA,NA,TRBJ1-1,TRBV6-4,TGTGCCAGCAGTCAAACTTTGGGACTTGAAGCTTTCTTT,CASSQTLGLEAFF
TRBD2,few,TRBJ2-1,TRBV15,TGTGCCACCAGCACTTCCGCGGGAGTAGGAGACAATGAGCAGTTCTTC,CATSTSAGVGDNEQFF
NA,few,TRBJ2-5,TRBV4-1,TGCGCCAGCAGCCAAGGTGGGACCCAAGAGACCCAGTACTTC,CASSQGGTQETQYF
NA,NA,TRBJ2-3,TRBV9,TGTGCCAGCAGCGTAGGGACAGATAGCACAGATACGCAGTATTTT,CASSVGTDSTDTQYF